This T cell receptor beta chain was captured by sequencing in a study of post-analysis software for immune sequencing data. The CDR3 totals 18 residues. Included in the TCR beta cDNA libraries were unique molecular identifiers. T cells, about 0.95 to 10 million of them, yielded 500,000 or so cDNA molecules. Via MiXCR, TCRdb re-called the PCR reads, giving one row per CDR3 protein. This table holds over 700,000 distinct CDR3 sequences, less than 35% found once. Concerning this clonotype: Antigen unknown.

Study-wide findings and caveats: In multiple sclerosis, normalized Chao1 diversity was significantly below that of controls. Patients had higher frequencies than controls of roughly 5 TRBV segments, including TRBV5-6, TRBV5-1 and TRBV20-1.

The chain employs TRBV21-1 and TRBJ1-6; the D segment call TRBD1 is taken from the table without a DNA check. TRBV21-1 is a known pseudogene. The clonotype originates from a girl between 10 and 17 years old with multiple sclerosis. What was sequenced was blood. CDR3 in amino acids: CASSKERTESSYNSPLHF. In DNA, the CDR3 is TGTGCCAGCAGCAAAGAACGGACAGAGAGCTCCTATAATTCACCCCTCCACTTT.